This T cell receptor beta chain was recovered during a study of blood T cell repertoires in COVID-19. Across the study: Samples came from the United States, Italy and Spain, spanning acute and convalescent COVID-19.

The trim removed 5 bases at V and 4 bases at J, leaving 3 bases unmatched. The germline V gene encodes CDR1 MNHNY and CDR2 SVGAGI (reference sequence). The CDR3 runs to 14 residues. Original analysis: By means of reference gene primer amplification, nucleated cell counts were estimated. The repertoire was sequenced with immunoSEQ multiplex PCR; TCRdb's copy has only in-frame clones and lacks some. V, J and clone size are those of that table, while D and trimming were read from the DNA. The sample includes under 30,000 clones, more than 70% of them seen just once. J is TRBJ1-5 and V is TRBV6-6, with 9 nucleotides matching TRBD1. The source of this sequence is a human donor in a cohort sampled during active COVID-19. Material: peripheral blood. The CDR3 nucleotides are TGTGCCAGCAGTCCGGGACAGGGTAATCAGCCCCAGCATTTT. Translated, it gives CASSPGQGNQPQHF.